Below, 25 T cell receptor beta chains from the same sample are listed, as sequenced in a study of Ad26.COV2.S vaccination and SARS-CoV-2 variants. Generated by immunoSEQ multiplex PCR, the TCRdb table keeps only in-frame clones and is missing some. Among about 350,000 clones listed, 75% to 90% were seen once. Treatment indicated: around 19 received Ad26.COV2.S at low or high dose, single or two shots; 5 received placebo; per-sample allocation not given. Sampling was performed 63 days after the first vaccine or placebo injection. Source: peripheral blood, taken in a trial of Ad26.COV2.S vaccine versus placebo. The receptors derive from a person aged 18-65 years who received the Ad26.COV2.S COVID-19 vaccine or a placebo.

This chain links TRBV23-1 with TRBJ1-1; D unclear. TRBV23-1 is sorted into the ORF group, with uncertain function. The CDR3 extends over 13 amino acids. V was pared by 11 bases and J by 0 bases, with 13 bases between. The CDR3 sequence: CAGFTSMNTEAFF. The CDR3 DNA follows: TGCGCCGGTTTCACCTCTATGAACACTGAAGCTTTCTTT.

This chain joins TRBV19 and TRBJ2-7; TRBD1 matches at 10 bases. CDR3 length: 14 amino acids. V trimming: 5 bases; J trimming: 1 base; junction bases outside the gene matches: 2. The germline V gene encodes CDR1 LNHDA and CDR2 SQIVND (reference sequence). DNA for the CDR3: TGTGCCAGTAGTGACAGGGGGCGATCCTACGAGCAGTACTTC. Residues: CASSDRGRSYEQYF.

The chain has TRBV11-2 and TRBJ2-5; D might be TRBD2 (7 bases). V was shortened by 1 base and J by 5 bases, with 20 bases between the two germline ends. CDR3 length: 17 amino acids. The germline V gene encodes CDR1 SGHAT and CDR2 FQNNGV. The chain's CDR3 is CASSLGTAGSRGETQYF. As DNA, the CDR3 is TGTGCCAGCAGCTTAGGGACAGCGGGAAGCCGAGGGGAGACCCAGTACTTC.

This sequence joins TRBV6-5 and TRBJ2-2, with D hard to call. Germline V gene data show CDR1 as MNHEY and CDR2 as SVGAGI. The CDR3 spans 13 residues. The V end lost 5 bases, the J end lost 0 bases, and 4 bases lay between the germline ends. The CDR3 here is CASSKANTGELFF. For the CDR3, the DNA is TGTGCCAGCAGTAAGGCGAACACCGGGGAGCTGTTTTTT.

The gene calls are TRBV28 and TRBJ1-1; 7 bases are shared with TRBD1. CDR1 and CDR2 from the germline V gene are MDHEN and SYDVKM. The CDR3 is made up of 13 amino acids. Trimming removed 6 bases from V and 3 bases from J; junction bases left unmatched: 4. CDR3 DNA sequence: TGTGCCAGCAGCTCTACAGGGGACACTGAAGCTTTCTTT. It yields the protein CASSSTGDTEAFF. The entire variable domain, with the rest obtained from reference TRBV28 and TRBJ1-1, is as follows: DVKVTQSSRYLVKRTGEKVFLECVQDMDHENMFWYRQDPGLGLRLIYFSYDVKMKEKGDIPEGYSVSREKKERFSLILESASTNQTSMYLCASSSTGDTEAFFGQGTRLTVV.

The chain recombines TRBV2 with TRBJ2-3; D may match TRBD1 or TRBD2 (5 bases each). The CDR3 runs 17 residues. CDR1 and CDR2 (germline): SNHLY, FYNNEI. V lost 5 bases and J lost 0, with 18 bases in between. CDR3: CASSRGYGIKSTDTQYF. For the CDR3, the DNA is TGTGCCAGCAGTAGGGGCTACGGGATAAAAAGCACAGATACGCAGTATTTT.

The rearrangement links TRBV19 to TRBJ1-5; D is perhaps TRBD1 (5 bases). With 1 base removed from V and 1 base from J, the gap between germline ends came to 8 bases. The CDR3 is made up of 15 amino acids. CDR1 LNHDA and CDR2 SQIVND come from the germline V gene (reference sequence). CDR3 DNA: TGTGCCAGTAGTATAGTGTCAGGGAGCAATCAGCCCCAGCATTTT. Its translation: CASSIVSGSNQPQHF.

This clone was seen a single time. This chain links TRBV4-2 with TRBJ1-4, with 7 nucleotides matching TRBD1. Germline CDR1 reads LGHNA; CDR2 reads YNFKEQ. There are 14 residues in the CDR3. Trimming cost V 4 bases and J 3 bases; bases outside gene matches: 2. The CDR3 nucleotides are TGTGCCAGCAGCCCAGGGGGGTCTAATGAAAAACTGTTTTTT. Translation: CASSPGGSNEKLFF.

V is TRBV29-1 and J is TRBJ2-5; D gene unclear. Per germline, CDR1 SQVTM and CDR2 ANQGSEA. This CDR3 contains 13 residues. V lost 8 bases, J lost 1 base, and 14 bases lay in between. The CDR3 nucleotides are TGCAGCTACCGCGAAACACCCCAAGAGACCCAGTACTTC. Translating it yields CSYRETPQETQYF.

The chain uses TRBV19 and TRBJ1-5; tentatively, D is TRBD1 (6 bases). The V and J ends lost 4 bases and 7 bases respectively, with 14 bases between them. The germline V gene encodes CDR1 LNHDA and CDR2 SQIVND (reference sequence). This CDR3 region has 14 residues. The CDR3 sequence: CASSNRVGDQPQHF. In DNA, the CDR3 is TGTGCCAGTAGTAACAGGGTAGGGGACCAGCCCCAGCATTTT.

The chain links TRBV29-1 to TRBJ2-2, with a tentative D call TRBD2 (6 bases). Trimming cost V 5 bases and J 2 bases, with 12 bases left between them. This CDR3 is 14 amino acids long. Per the germline V gene, CDR1 is SQVTM and CDR2 is ANQGSEA. The CDR3 nucleotides are TGCAGCGTTTCCCGGGACTCCAACACCGGGGAGCTGTTTTTT. Its protein is CSVSRDSNTGELFF.

The chain links TRBV6-2 or TRBV6-3 to TRBJ1-6; unclear D gene. Looked up from germline, CDR1 is MNHEY and CDR2 is SVGEGT. Trimming stripped 4 bases from V and 0 bases from J, with 4 bases between. The CDR3 is 14 amino acids. For the CDR3, the DNA is TGTGCCAGCAGTTCAAGCTCCTATAATTCACCCCTCCACTTT. This translates into CASSSSSYNSPLHF.

V usage is TRBV5-1 and J usage is TRBJ2-1, with TRBD2 matching over 11 bases. J lost 3 bases, V lost 3 bases, and 8 bases had no gene match. The germline gives CDR1 SGHRS, CDR2 YFSETQ. The CDR3 extends over 17 amino acids. CDR3 sequence (DNA): TGCGCCAGCAGCTCATTAGGAGGGACTAGCGGCTACAATGAGCAGTTCTTC. Its translation is CASSSLGGTSGYNEQFF.

V usage is TRBV7-9 and J usage is TRBJ2-1; tentatively, D is TRBD2 (6 bases). Deletions cut 4 bases from V and 8 bases from J, with 9 bases between. This CDR3 comprises 12 residues. Germline V gene lookup returns CDR1 SEHNR and CDR2 FQNEAQ (reference sequence). In DNA, the CDR3 is TGTGCCAGCAGCTCTAGCGACCATGAGCAGTTCTTC. It codes for CASSSSDHEQFF.

This chain joins TRBV5-1 and TRBJ2-2, with 8 bases lining up with TRBD2. The CDR3 has 16 amino acids. The ends lost 4 bases at V and 4 bases at J; junction bases unmatched: 9. Germline V gives CDR1 SGHRS, CDR2 YFSETQ. The CDR3 DNA follows: TGCGCCAGCAGCCACCTCCCCGGGACTAGCACCGGGGAGCTGTTTTTT. It is translated as CASSHLPGTSTGELFF.

CDR3 coding DNA: TGCGCCAGCAGTGATGTGACAGGGGCTGGCTACACCTTC. Its protein product is CASSDVTGAGYTF. This chain connects TRBV10-2 to TRBJ1-2; 8 bases are shared with TRBD1. The CDR3 runs to 13 residues. CDR1 and CDR2 (germline): WSHSY, SAAADI. Trimming at V came to 3 bases and at J to 7 bases, leaving 4 bases not matched to a gene.

As for this clone: The sample carries other DNA sequences with the same CDR3. This chain connects TRBV15 to TRBJ1-2; 8 bases match TRBD1. The CDR3 is 16 residues long. V lost 5 bases to trimming and J lost 2 bases; unmatched junction nucleotides: 10. Per the germline V gene, CDR1 is LNHNV and CDR2 is YYDKDF (reference sequence). CDR3 in DNA: TGTGCCACCAGCCGATCAGGCAGGGGGCCCAACTATGGCTACACCTTC. Translating it yields CATSRSGRGPNYGYTF. Variable domain in full (rest from reference TRBV15 and TRBJ1-2): DAMVIQNPRYQVTQFGKPVTLSCSQTLNHNVMYWYQQKSSQAPKLLFHYYDKDFNNEADTPDNFQSRRPNTSFCFLDIRSPGLGDTAMYLCATSRSGRGPNYGYTFGSGTRLTVV.

To note about this clone: One end of the junction does not line up with germline, which may come from a read error. The J gene is TRBJ2-7, the V gene TRBV7-9; the D call may be TRBD1 or TRBD2 (5 bases each). The CDR3 covers 15 residues. The germline CDR1 and CDR2 sequences are SEHNR and FQNEAQ (reference sequence). In DNA, the CDR3 is TGTGCCAGCAGCATAGCCGGGACGGAGGCCTACGAGCAGTACTTC. Translation gives CASSIAGTEAYEQYF.

This clone was seen just once. This rearrangement joins TRBV6-5 to TRBJ2-4; TRBD2 is a possible D gene (6 bases). The CDR3 has 14 residues. V was clipped by 6 bases and J by 8 bases, with 17 bases between them. CDR1 and CDR2 from the germline V gene are MNHEY and SVGAGI. CDR3 amino acids: CASSRRDGGDIQYF. CDR3 nucleotides: TGTGCCAGCAGCCGCCGGGACGGAGGGGACATTCAGTACTTC.

The chain carries TRBV28 and TRBJ1-6, with D possibly being TRBD1 (5 bases). Per the germline V gene, CDR1 is MDHEN and CDR2 is SYDVKM. This CDR3 region has 15 residues. Trimming stripped 5 bases from V and 8 bases from J, with 16 bases between. Here the CDR3 reads CASSGAGSWDSPLHF. CDR3 DNA: TGTGCCAGCAGTGGGGCCGGGTCGTGGGATTCACCCCTCCACTTT.

CDR3 in DNA: TGTGCCAGCAGTGACAGGGGGCGGACTGAAGCTTTCTTT. It yields the protein CASSDRGRTEAFF. V gene TRBV2 combines with J gene TRBJ1-1; TRBD1 matches at 8 bases. This CDR3 is built from 13 residues. The germline V gene encodes CDR1 SNHLY and CDR2 FYNNEI. V gave up 3 bases and J gave up 5 bases; unmatched junction bases: 2. Using reference TRBV2 and TRBJ1-1 for the parts outside the CDR3, the full variable domain is EPEVTQTPSHQVTQMGQEVILRCVPISNHLYFYWYRQILGQKVEFLVSFYNNEISEKSEIFDDQFSVERPDGSNFTLKIRSTKLEDSAMYFCASSDRGRTEAFFGQGTRLTVV.

CDR3 coding DNA: TGTGCCAGTAGTATAGGGGGGGCGCCGGGCTATGGCTACACCTTC. Translation: CASSIGGAPGYGYTF. This sequence joins TRBV19 and TRBJ1-2; D may be TRBD1 (6 bases). CDR1 is LNHDA, CDR2 SQIVND, per germline (reference sequence). This CDR3 spans 15 amino acids. V was cut by 1 base and J by 4 bases, with 13 bases left in between. Full variable domain (missing parts from reference TRBV19 and TRBJ1-2): DGGITQSPKYLFRKEGQNVTLSCEQNLNHDAMYWYRQDPGQGLRLIYYSQIVNDFQKGDIAEGYSVSREKKESFPLTVTSAQKNPTAFYLCASSIGGAPGYGYTFGSGTRLTVV.

V gene TRBV5-4 combines with J gene TRBJ2-7, with unresolved D. V gave up 1 base and J gave up 5 bases, with 4 bases separating them. Germline loops: CDR1 SGHNT, CDR2 YYREEE (reference sequence). The CDR3 covers 11 residues. The CDR3 DNA reads TGTGCCAGCAGCTTGCGGGACGAGCAGTACTTC. Encoded protein: CASSLRDEQYF.

The chain joins TRBV5-1 to TRBJ1-5; D is unclear. The CDR3 has 15 residues. Germline CDR1 is SGHRS and CDR2 is YFSETQ. Trimming left V 0 bases short and J 2 bases short, with 9 bases between. CDR3 nucleotide sequence: TGCGCCAGCAGCTTGGGGTTGGACGGCAATCAGCCCCAGCATTTT. The encoded protein is CASSLGLDGNQPQHF.

This clone has just one count. This chain joins TRBV19 and TRBJ2-7, with D uncertain. CDR1 and CDR2 from the germline V gene are LNHDA and SQIVND (reference sequence). The V and J ends lost 3 bases and 3 bases respectively, with 15 bases between them. This CDR3 is built from 15 residues. CDR3 loop: CASSIAGREGYEQYF. CDR3 DNA sequence: TGTGCCAGTAGTATCGCAGGCAGAGAAGGCTACGAGCAGTACTTC.